These T cell receptor beta chains were read from a single sample in a study of identical twins. TCRdb independently ran MiXCR on the 5' RACE reads; one entry per CDR3 protein. The table lists just over 500,000 distinct CDR3 sequences, around 20% of them singletons. The same sample was also studied in work on T cells expressing NK-cell markers.

Sequenced: CD4+ T cells sorted from blood. Receptors originate from a woman aged 18-35 years in good health. Both conserved end residues are part of each CDR3. A D gene is named only where the DNA matches it firmly. Clone size, where shown, is once, few, many, or a class for clones that have expanded.

j_gene,v_gene,abundance,d_gene,CDR3nt,CDR3aa
TRBJ1-2,TRBV12-3/TRBV12-4,NA,TRBD1,TGTGCCAGCAGTTCGGGGACAGGAAGGCTCTTAGGGGGCTACACCTTC,CASSSGTGRLLGGYTF
TRBJ2-1,TRBV5-1,few,TRBD2,TGCGCCAGCATGCTAGCGGGTTCCTCCTACAATGAGCAGTTCTTC,CASMLAGSSYNEQFF
TRBJ2-7,TRBV7-2,few,NA,TGTGCCAGCAGCCCAGAGGGGCAGGTACTGACCTACGAGCAGTACTTC,CASSPEGQVLTYEQYF
TRBJ2-1,TRBV29-1,NA,NA,TGCAGCGTTGGGTTAGGGTTGGGGAATGAGCAGTTCTTC,CSVGLGLGNEQFF
TRBJ2-5,TRBV5-1,few,NA,TGCGCCAGCAGCTTGTCCCTAGGGTACCAAGAGACCCAGTACTTC,CASSLSLGYQETQYF
TRBJ2-7,TRBV30,NA,NA,TGTGCCTGGAGTGTCGGGTCTGGGAAAACCTACGAGCAGTACTTC,CAWSVGSGKTYEQYF
TRBJ2-7,TRBV15,NA,NA,TGTGCCACCACCTTACGCCCGGGCATGGGCGAGCAGTACTTC,CATTLRPGMGEQYF
TRBJ1-1,TRBV3-1,NA,NA,TGTGCCAGCAGCCCCTCGACCGGATACGAAGCTTTCTTT,CASSPSTGYEAFF
TRBJ2-5,TRBV6-5,NA,NA,TGTGCCAGCAGTTCGGGGGTCGGGACCCAGTACTTC,CASSSGVGTQYF
TRBJ2-1,TRBV7-2,NA,NA,TGTGCCAGCAGCCCATGGGGGGGCAGGAAAGGCAATGAGCAGTTCTTC,CASSPWGGRKGNEQFF
TRBJ2-7,TRBV7-9,NA,NA,TGTGCCAGCAGCCCAGGGGCGGTCTACGAGCAGTACTTC,CASSPGAVYEQYF
TRBJ2-3,TRBV4-1,few,NA,TGCGCCAGCAGCCATCGACAGAGCACAGATACGCAGTATTTT,CASSHRQSTDTQYF
TRBJ2-2,TRBV5-4,few,TRBD2,TGTGCCAGCAGCTTCGGACTAGCGGGAACCACCGGGGAGCTGTTTTTT,CASSFGLAGTTGELFF
TRBJ1-1,TRBV12-3/TRBV12-4,NA,NA,TGTGCCAGCAGTAGGAGTTTCCCGAACACTGAAGCTTTCTTT,CASSRSFPNTEAFF
TRBJ1-1,TRBV6-1,NA,NA,TGTGCCAGCAGTGAAGTGGGCGGGAACACTGAAGCTTTCTTT,CASSEVGGNTEAFF
TRBJ2-3,TRBV12-3/TRBV12-4,NA,NA,TGTGCCAGCAGTTTGGGGGGGCACAGGGCCCCAGATACGCAGTATTTT,CASSLGGHRAPDTQYF
TRBJ2-3,TRBV12-3/TRBV12-4,few,NA,TGTGCCAGCAGGCCTTTTGGAGATACGCAGTATTTT,CASRPFGDTQYF
TRBJ1-6,TRBV27,NA,NA,TGTGCCAGCAGTTTGCACAGCCGTAATTCACCCCTCCACTTT,CASSLHSRNSPLHF
TRBJ2-7,TRBV20-1,few,NA,TGCAGCGTAGCCGGGGGGCTTTCCTACGAGCAGTACTTC,CSVAGGLSYEQYF
TRBJ2-2,TRBV4-3,NA,NA,TGCGCCAGCAGCCAAGAACTAGGACAGCGGTACACCGGGGAGCTGTTTTTT,CASSQELGQRYTGELFF
TRBJ2-5,TRBV7-9,few,TRBD1,TGTGCCAGCAGCTCCCAGGGACAGGTTCAAGAGACCCAGTACTTC,CASSSQGQVQETQYF
TRBJ2-1,TRBV12-3/TRBV12-4,few,TRBD1,TGTGCCAGCAGTACACCCGTTCCGGGACAGGCCCTTTACAATGAGCAGTTCTTC,CASSTPVPGQALYNEQFF